This TCR beta chain was identified in a study of CD8+ T cells in alopecia areata. Study in general: Treatment ran 6 to 18 months, with 6 months of follow-up afterward.

Turning to this clone: The target antigen is unknown.

cDNA prepared by RNA extraction and subsequent reverse transcription served as the template for sequencing. Using immunoSEQ multiplex PCR, the repertoire was profiled, and TCRdb retains in-frame clones only, with some absent. Among 160,000 or so clones, about 66% were seen once, and the ten largest hold 10% to 12%. Deletions cut 5 bases from V and 2 bases from J, with 13 bases between. CDR3 length: 14 residues. The germline CDR1 and CDR2 sequences are SNHLY and FYNNEI. Study-level points and caveats: Normal scalp showed lower clonality than lesional scalp, especially alopecia totalis/universalis.

The TCR originated in a human donor with alopecia areata. The chain uses TRBV2 and TRBJ2-7; D possibly corresponds to TRBD1 (5 bases). The sequencing used CD8+ T cells sorted from blood, collected at week 0. CDR3 in amino acids: CASSLDTGAYEQYF. The CDR3 region has the DNA TGTGCCAGCAGTTTGGACACTGGAGCCTACGAGCAGTACTTC. The full variable domain, in which reference TRBV2 and TRBJ2-7 provide the parts outside the CDR3, is EPEVTQTPSHQVTQMGQEVILRCVPISNHLYFYWYRQILGQKVEFLVSFYNNEISEKSEIFDDQFSVERPDGSNFTLKIRSTKLEDSAMYFCASSLDTGAYEQYFGPGTRLTVT.